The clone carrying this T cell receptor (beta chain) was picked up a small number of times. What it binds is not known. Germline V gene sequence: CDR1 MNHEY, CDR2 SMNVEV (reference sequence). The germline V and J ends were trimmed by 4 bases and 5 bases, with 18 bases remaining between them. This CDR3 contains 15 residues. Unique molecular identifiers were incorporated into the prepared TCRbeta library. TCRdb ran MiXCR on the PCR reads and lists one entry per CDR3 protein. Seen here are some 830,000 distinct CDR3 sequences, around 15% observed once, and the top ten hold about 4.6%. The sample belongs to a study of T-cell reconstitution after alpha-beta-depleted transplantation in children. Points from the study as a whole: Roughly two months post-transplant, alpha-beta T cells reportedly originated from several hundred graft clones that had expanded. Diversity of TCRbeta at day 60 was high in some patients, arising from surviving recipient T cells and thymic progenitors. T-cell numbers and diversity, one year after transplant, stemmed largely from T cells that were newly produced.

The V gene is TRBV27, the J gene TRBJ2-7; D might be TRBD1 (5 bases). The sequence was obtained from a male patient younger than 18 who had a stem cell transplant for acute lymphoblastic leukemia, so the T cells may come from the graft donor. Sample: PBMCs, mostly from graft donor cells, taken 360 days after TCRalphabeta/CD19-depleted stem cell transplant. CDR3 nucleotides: TGTGCCAGCAGTTCTATACCTCAGGGTACCGACGAGCAGTACTTC. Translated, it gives CASSSIPQGTDEQYF.